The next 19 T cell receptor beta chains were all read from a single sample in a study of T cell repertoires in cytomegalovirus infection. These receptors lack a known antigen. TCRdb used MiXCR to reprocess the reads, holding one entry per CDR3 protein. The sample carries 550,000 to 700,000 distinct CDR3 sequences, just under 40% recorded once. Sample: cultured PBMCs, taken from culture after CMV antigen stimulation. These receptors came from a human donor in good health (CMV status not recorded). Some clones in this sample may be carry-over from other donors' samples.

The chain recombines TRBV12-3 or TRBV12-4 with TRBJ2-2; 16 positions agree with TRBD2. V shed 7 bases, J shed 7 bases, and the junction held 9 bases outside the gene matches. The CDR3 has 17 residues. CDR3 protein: CASTLGLAGGPIGELFF. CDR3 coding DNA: TGTGCCAGCACCCTGGGACTAGCGGGGGGGCCGATCGGGGAGCTGTTTTTT.

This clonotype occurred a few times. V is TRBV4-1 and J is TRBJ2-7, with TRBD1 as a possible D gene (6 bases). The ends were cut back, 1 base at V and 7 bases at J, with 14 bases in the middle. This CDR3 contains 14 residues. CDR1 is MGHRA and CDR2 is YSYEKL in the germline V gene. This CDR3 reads CASSQGEQGFEQYF. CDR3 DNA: TGCGCCAGCAGCCAAGGGGAACAGGGATTTGAGCAGTACTTC.

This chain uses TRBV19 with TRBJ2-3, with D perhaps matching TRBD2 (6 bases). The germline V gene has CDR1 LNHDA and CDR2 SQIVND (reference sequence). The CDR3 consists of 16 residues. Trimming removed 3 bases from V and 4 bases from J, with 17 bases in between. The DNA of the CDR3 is TGTGCCAGTAGTATGAATTCACTAGCAGCCTCAGATACGCAGTATTTT. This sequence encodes CASSMNSLAASDTQYF.

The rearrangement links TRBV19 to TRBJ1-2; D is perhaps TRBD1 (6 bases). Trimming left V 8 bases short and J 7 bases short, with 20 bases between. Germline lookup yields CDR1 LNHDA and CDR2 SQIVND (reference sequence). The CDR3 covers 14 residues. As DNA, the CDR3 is TGTGCCAGTTCCACGGGACAACCAACTACTGGCTACACCTTC. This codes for CASSTGQPTTGYTF.

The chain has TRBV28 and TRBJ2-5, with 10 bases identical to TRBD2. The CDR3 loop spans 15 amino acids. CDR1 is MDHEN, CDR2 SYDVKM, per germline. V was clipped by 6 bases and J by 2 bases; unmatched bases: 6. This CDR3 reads CASRRAGGAQETQYF. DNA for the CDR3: TGTGCCAGCAGACGAGCGGGGGGGGCACAAGAGACCCAGTACTTC.

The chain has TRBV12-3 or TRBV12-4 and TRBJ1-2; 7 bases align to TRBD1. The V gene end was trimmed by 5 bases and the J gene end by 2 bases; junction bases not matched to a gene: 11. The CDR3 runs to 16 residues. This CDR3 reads CASSPGLGQLNYGYTF. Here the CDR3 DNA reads TGTGCCAGCAGTCCCGGGCTGGGACAGTTGAACTATGGCTACACCTTC.

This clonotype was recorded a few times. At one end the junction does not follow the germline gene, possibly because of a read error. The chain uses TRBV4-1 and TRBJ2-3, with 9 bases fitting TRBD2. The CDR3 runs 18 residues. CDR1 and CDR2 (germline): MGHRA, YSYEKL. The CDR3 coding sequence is TGTGCCAGCAGCCAAGATCCAGCGGGGGGACGTAGCACAGATACGCAGTATTTT. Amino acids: CASSQDPAGGRSTDTQYF.

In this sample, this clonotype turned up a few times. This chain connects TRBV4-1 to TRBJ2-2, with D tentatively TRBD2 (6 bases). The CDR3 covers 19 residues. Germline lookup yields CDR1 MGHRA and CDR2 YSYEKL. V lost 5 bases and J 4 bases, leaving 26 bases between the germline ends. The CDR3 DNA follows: TGCGCCAGCAGCTACCGTGATAGCGGTTCGCCCTTATTCACCGGGGAGCTGTTTTTT. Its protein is CASSYRDSGSPLFTGELFF.

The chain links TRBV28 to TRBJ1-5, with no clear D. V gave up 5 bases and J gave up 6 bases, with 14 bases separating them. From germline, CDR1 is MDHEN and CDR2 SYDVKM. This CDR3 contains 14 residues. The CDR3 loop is CASSRRNMIQPQHF. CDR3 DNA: TGTGCCAGCAGTAGAAGGAACATGATTCAGCCCCAGCATTTT.

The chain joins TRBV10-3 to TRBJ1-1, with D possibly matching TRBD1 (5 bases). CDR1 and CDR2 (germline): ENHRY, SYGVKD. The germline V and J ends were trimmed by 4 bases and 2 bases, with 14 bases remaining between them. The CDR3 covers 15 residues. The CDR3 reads CAISATSGANTEAFF. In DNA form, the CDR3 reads TGTGCCATCAGTGCGACCAGCGGGGCAAACACTGAAGCTTTCTTT.

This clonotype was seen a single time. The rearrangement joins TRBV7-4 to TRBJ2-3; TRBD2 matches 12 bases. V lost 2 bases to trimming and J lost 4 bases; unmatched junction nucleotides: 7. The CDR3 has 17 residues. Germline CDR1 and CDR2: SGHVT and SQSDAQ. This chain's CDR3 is CASSLWTSGIGADTQYF. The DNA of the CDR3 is TGTGCCAGCAGCTTATGGACTAGCGGGATAGGGGCAGATACGCAGTATTTT. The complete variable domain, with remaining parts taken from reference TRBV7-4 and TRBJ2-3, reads GAGVSQSPRYKVAKRGRDVALRCDSISGHVTLYWYRQTLGQGSEVLTYSQSDAQRDKSGRPSGRFSAERPERSVSTLKIQRTEQGDSAVYLCASSLWTSGIGADTQYFGPGTRLTVL.

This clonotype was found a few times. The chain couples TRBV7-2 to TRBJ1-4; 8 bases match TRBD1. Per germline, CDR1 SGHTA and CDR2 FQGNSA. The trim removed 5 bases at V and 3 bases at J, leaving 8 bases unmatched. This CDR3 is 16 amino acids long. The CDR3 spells CASSPSYRGSNEKLFF. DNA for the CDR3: TGTGCCAGCAGCCCTTCATACAGGGGGTCTAATGAAAAACTGTTTTTT.

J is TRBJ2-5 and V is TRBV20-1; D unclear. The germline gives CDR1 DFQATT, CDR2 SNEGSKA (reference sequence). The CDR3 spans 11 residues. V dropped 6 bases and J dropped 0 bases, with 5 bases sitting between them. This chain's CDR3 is CSAQHQETQYF. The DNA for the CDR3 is TGCAGTGCACAGCACCAAGAGACCCAGTACTTC.

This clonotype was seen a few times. The CDR3 DNA reads as TGTGCCAGCAGCTTGACGCTAGGGTACGAGCAGTACTTC. It translates to CASSLTLGYEQYF. This chain joins TRBV7-8 and TRBJ2-7; D is ambiguous. Trimming stripped 3 bases from V and 4 bases from J, with 10 bases between. The CDR3 sequence is 13 residues long. CDR1 SGHVS and CDR2 FQNEAQ come from the germline V gene.

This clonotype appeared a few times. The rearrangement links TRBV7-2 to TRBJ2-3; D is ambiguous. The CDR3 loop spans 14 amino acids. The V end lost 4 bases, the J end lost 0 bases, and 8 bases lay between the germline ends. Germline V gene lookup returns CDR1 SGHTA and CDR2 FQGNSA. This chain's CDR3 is CASSSAESTDTQYF. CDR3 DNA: TGTGCCAGCAGCTCAGCAGAAAGCACAGATACGCAGTATTTT.

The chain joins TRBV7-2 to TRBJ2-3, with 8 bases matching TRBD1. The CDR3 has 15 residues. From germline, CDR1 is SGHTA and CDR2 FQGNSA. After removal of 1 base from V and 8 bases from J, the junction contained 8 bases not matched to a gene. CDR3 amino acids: CASSLVRGQVVTQYF. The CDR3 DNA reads TGTGCCAGCAGCTTAGTGCGGGGACAGGTGGTTACGCAGTATTTT.

The CDR3 DNA reads as TGTGCCAGCAGGGGCCAGGGGGCTTGGGAGACCCAGTACTTC. Amino acid sequence: CASRGQGAWETQYF. The chain combines TRBV28 with TRBJ2-5; TRBD1 agrees at 8 bases. The V gene end was trimmed by 6 bases and the J gene end by 5 bases; junction bases not matched to a gene: 8. This CDR3 is built from 14 residues. CDR1 MDHEN and CDR2 SYDVKM come from the germline V gene. The variable domain in full, with the rest retrieved from reference TRBV28 and TRBJ2-5, is DVKVTQSSRYLVKRTGEKVFLECVQDMDHENMFWYRQDPGLGLRLIYFSYDVKMKEKGDIPEGYSVSREKKERFSLILESASTNQTSMYLCASRGQGAWETQYFGPGTRLLVL.

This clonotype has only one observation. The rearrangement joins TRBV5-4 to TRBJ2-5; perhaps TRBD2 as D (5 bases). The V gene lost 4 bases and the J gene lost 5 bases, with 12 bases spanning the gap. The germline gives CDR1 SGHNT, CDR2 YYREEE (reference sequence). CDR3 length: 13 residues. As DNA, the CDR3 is TGTGCCAGCAGCGTTACTAGTATCGAGACCCAGTACTTC. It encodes CASSVTSIETQYF.

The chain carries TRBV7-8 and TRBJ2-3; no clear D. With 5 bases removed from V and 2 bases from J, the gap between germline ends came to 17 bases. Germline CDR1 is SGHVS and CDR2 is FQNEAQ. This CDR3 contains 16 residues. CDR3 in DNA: TGTGCCAGCAGCGTCCCTCCAAGAGCCCCCACAGATACGCAGTATTTT. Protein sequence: CASSVPPRAPTDTQYF. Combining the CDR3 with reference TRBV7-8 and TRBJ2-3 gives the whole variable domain GAGVSQSPRYKVAKRGQDVALRCDPISGHVSLFWYQQALGQGPEFLTYFQNEAQLDKSGLPSDRFFAERPEGSVSTLKIQRTQQEDSAVYLCASSVPPRAPTDTQYFGPGTRLTVL.